One and the same sample provided the 32 T cell receptor beta chains below, sequenced in a study of radiotherapy plus CTLA-4 blockade in lung cancer. Data came from immunoSEQ multiplex PCR; TCRdb stores just in-frame clones and leaves some out. The data contain 80,000 to 100,000 clones, roughly 88% of them seen just once; the ten biggest clones take up 4.5% to 6%. The sequencing here drew on peripheral blood, taken from a patient treated with radiotherapy plus ipilimumab. The receptor source for this set is a human donor with non-small cell lung cancer that progressed on radiotherapy plus ipilimumab.

The chain combines TRBV21-1 with TRBJ1-5. TRBV21-1 is classified as a pseudogene. The CDR3 is 14 residues long. CDR3 region: CAIQPEEGNQPQHF. The CDR3 DNA is TGTGCCATCCAGCCGGAGGAAGGCAATCAGCCCCAGCATTTT.

The chain recombines TRBV6-1 with TRBJ1-3; the D is unclear. This CDR3 is 15 amino acids long. CDR1 and CDR2 (germline): MNHNS, SASEGT. Trimming left V 7 bases short and J 3 bases short, with 16 bases between. CDR3 sequence: CASKSGVTDGNTIYF. CDR3 DNA sequence: TGTGCCAGCAAAAGTGGGGTGACGGATGGAAACACCATATATTTT.

In DNA form, the CDR3 reads TGTGCCAGCAGCTCGGGACAGGGGGCGAGTGTTACGCAGTATTTT. Amino acids: CASSSGQGASVTQYF. The rearrangement joins TRBV7-6 to TRBJ2-3; 12 bases are shared with TRBD1. This CDR3 contains 15 residues. V gave up 4 bases and J gave up 8 bases; unmatched junction bases: 7. Germline values: CDR1 SGHVS, CDR2 FNYEAQ. The variable domain in full, with the rest retrieved from reference TRBV7-6 and TRBJ2-3, is GAGVSQSPRYKVTKRGQDVALRCDPISGHVSLYWYRQALGQGPEFLTYFNYEAQQDKSGLPNDRFSAERPEGSISTLTIQRTEQRDSAMYRCASSSGQGASVTQYFGPGTRLTVL.

The chain links TRBV5-8 to TRBJ1-4, with D unclear. Germline V gene lookup returns CDR1 SGHTS and CDR2 YDEGEE. Trimming cost V 0 bases and J 0 bases, with 12 bases left between them. This CDR3 has 17 amino acids. The CDR3 DNA sequence: TGTGCCAGCAGCTTGGCACTGGCCTTGGCAACTAATGAAAAACTGTTTTTT. This encodes CASSLALALATNEKLFF. The full variable domain, completed using reference TRBV5-8 and TRBJ1-4, is EAGVTQSPTHLIKTRGQQATLRCSPISGHTSVYWYQQALGLGLQFLLWYDEGEERNRGNFPPRFSGRQFPNYSSELNVNALELEDSALYLCASSLALALATNEKLFFGSGTQLSVL.

The rearrangement joins TRBV27 to TRBJ1-5; D perhaps matches TRBD1 (6 bases). Deletions cut 6 bases from V and 0 bases from J, with 18 bases between. The CDR3 is 17 amino acids. Germline V gives CDR1 MNHEY, CDR2 SMNVEV (reference sequence). CDR3 in DNA: TGTGCCAGCAGACCAAGGAGGGGGGAAGCTAGCAATCAGCCCCAGCATTTT. As protein: CASRPRRGEASNQPQHF.

The J gene is TRBJ2-1, the V gene TRBV2; 10 bases align to TRBD2. The CDR3 spans 14 residues. Germline V gene data show CDR1 as SNHLY and CDR2 as FYNNEI. The junction had 7 bases not matched to a gene; V was cut back by 7 bases and J by 7 bases. The CDR3 region is CASKASGSPNEQFF. DNA for the CDR3: TGTGCCAGCAAGGCTAGCGGGAGCCCTAATGAGCAGTTCTTC. Based on the CDR3 plus reference TRBV2 and TRBJ2-1, the full variable domain is EPEVTQTPSHQVTQMGQEVILRCVPISNHLYFYWYRQILGQKVEFLVSFYNNEISEKSEIFDDQFSVERPDGSNFTLKIRSTKLEDSAMYFCASKASGSPNEQFFGPGTRLTVL.

The V gene is TRBV19, the J gene TRBJ1-4; D is possibly TRBD1 (6 bases). There are 16 residues in the CDR3. In germline, CDR1 is LNHDA, CDR2 SQIVND (reference sequence). V was clipped by 5 bases and J by 0 bases, with 13 bases between them. This CDR3 is CASSSTGTATNEKLFF. DNA for the CDR3: TGTGCCAGTAGTTCAACAGGGACTGCAACTAATGAAAAACTGTTTTTT.

J is TRBJ2-2 and V is TRBV4-2; 12 positions match TRBD2. The CDR3 runs to 17 residues. V shed 2 bases, J shed 4 bases, and the junction held 5 bases outside the gene matches. In germline, CDR1 is LGHNA, CDR2 YNFKEQ. The DNA for the CDR3 is TGTGCCAGCAGCCAACTAGCGGGAGGGCTAAGCACCGGGGAGCTGTTTTTT. It yields the protein CASSQLAGGLSTGELFF.

J is TRBJ1-1 and V is TRBV5-1; D not resolved. This CDR3 region has 13 residues. V was cut by 3 bases and J by 8 bases, with 14 bases left in between. CDR1 and CDR2 from the germline V gene are SGHRS and YFSETQ. CDR3 coding DNA: TGCGCCAGCAGCTCCCCCCCGGGCCGCGAAGCTTTCTTT. Protein sequence: CASSSPPGREAFF.

The J gene is TRBJ2-3, the V gene TRBV2; D gene unclear. The CDR3 extends over 11 amino acids. Deletions cut 4 bases from V and 5 bases from J, with 4 bases between. Germline CDR1 SNHLY, CDR2 FYNNEI. The CDR3 bases are TGTGCCAGCAGTGGAGAAGATACGCAGTATTTT. It specifies CASSGEDTQYF.

CDR3 bases: TGTGCCAACGCACCGGGACAGGATTATGGCTACACCTTC. Translated, it gives CANAPGQDYGYTF. V usage is TRBV10-3 and J usage is TRBJ1-2, with 8 bases matching TRBD1. Trimming cost V 10 bases and J 5 bases; bases outside gene matches: 9. The CDR3 runs to 13 residues. Germline V gene sequence: CDR1 ENHRY, CDR2 SYGVKD.

The gene calls are TRBV7-2 and TRBJ2-3; TRBD2 matches at 16 bases. There are 17 residues in the CDR3. Per the germline V gene, CDR1 is SGHTA and CDR2 is FQGNSA. J was trimmed by 5 bases and V by 0 bases; bases with no gene match: 2. The CDR3 spells CASSLAGTSGRGDTQYF. CDR3 DNA sequence: TGTGCCAGCAGCTTAGCCGGGACTAGCGGGAGGGGAGATACGCAGTATTTT.

The V and J genes are TRBV5-1 and TRBJ2-3, with a weak D call TRBD2 (6 bases). Looked up from germline, CDR1 is SGHRS and CDR2 is YFSETQ. This CDR3 comprises 15 residues. The V end lost 4 bases, the J end lost 6 bases, and 18 bases lay between the germline ends. The CDR3: CASSLRERGADTQYF. The DNA of the CDR3 is TGCGCCAGCAGCCTTCGGGAGAGAGGCGCGGATACGCAGTATTTT.

The chain recombines TRBV4-1 with TRBJ2-4; D not resolved. The CDR3 has 14 residues. Between the trimmed V and J ends, which lost 1 base and 8 bases, there was a span of 12 bases. The germline CDR1 and CDR2 sequences are MGHRA and YSYEKL. The CDR3: CASSQVASADIQYF. CDR3 nucleotides: TGCGCCAGCAGCCAAGTGGCCAGCGCCGACATTCAGTACTTC.

The CDR3 DNA sequence: TGTGCCAGCAGCCGAACAGGGGGGATCAACACTGAAGCTTTCTTT. It codes for CASSRTGGINTEAFF. The rearrangement uses TRBV6-5 and TRBJ1-1; 8 positions match TRBD1. Unmatched junction bases numbered 8, after V lost 6 bases and J lost 2 bases. Looked up from germline, CDR1 is MNHEY and CDR2 is SVGAGI. The CDR3 sequence is 15 residues long.

The chain combines TRBV7-3 with TRBJ2-2, with 9 bases fitting TRBD2. V shed 1 base and J 4 bases; nucleotides not matched to a gene: 7. This CDR3 has 17 amino acids. Per the germline V gene, CDR1 is SGHTA and CDR2 is FQGTGA. The CDR3 bases are TGTGCCAGCAGCTTAAATCCTAGCGGGGTGGGCACCGGGGAGCTGTTTTTT. As protein: CASSLNPSGVGTGELFF.

The J gene is TRBJ2-7, the V gene TRBV7-2, with 7 bases lining up with TRBD1. The germline CDR1 and CDR2 sequences are SGHTA and FQGNSA. CDR3 length equals 14 residues. The V and J ends lost 5 bases and 6 bases, in that order; junction bases with no gene match: 10. CDR3 nucleotide sequence: TGTGCCAGCAGCCCTGGACAGGCCTGGGGCGAGCAGTACTTC. It codes for CASSPGQAWGEQYF.

The J gene is TRBJ2-1, the V gene TRBV19; D gene unclear. This CDR3 spans 12 amino acids. Trimming cost V 3 bases and J 7 bases, with 7 bases left between them. Germline V gives CDR1 LNHDA, CDR2 SQIVND (reference sequence). The CDR3 DNA sequence: TGTGCCAGTAGTATTGGCCCGAATGAGCAGTTCTTC. Its protein is CASSIGPNEQFF.

This clone was found once. The V and J genes are TRBV15 and TRBJ2-7, with 10 nucleotides matching TRBD2. The germline V gene has CDR1 LNHNV and CDR2 YYDKDF (reference sequence). The CDR3 is 15 amino acids. Trimming removed 0 bases from V and 7 bases from J; junction bases left unmatched: 6. The CDR3 coding sequence is TGTGCCACCAGCAGAGATCGGGCTAGCGGGAGAGAGCAGTACTTC. Translated, it gives CATSRDRASGREQYF.

This sequence joins TRBV6-5 and TRBJ1-2; the match to TRBD1 covers 8 bases. CDR1 and CDR2 from the germline V gene are MNHEY and SVGAGI. V shed 4 bases and J 7 bases; nucleotides not matched to a gene: 11. This CDR3 is 15 amino acids long. This CDR3 reads CASSFTGGPPGGYTF. The DNA for the CDR3 is TGTGCCAGCAGTTTTACAGGGGGGCCACCGGGTGGCTACACCTTC.

This sequence joins TRBV7-9 and TRBJ1-1, with 7 bases fitting TRBD1. Per germline, CDR1 SEHNR and CDR2 FQNEAQ (reference sequence). The CDR3 is 13 residues long. J gave up 4 bases and V 5 bases, and 4 bases lay outside the gene matches. The CDR3 DNA follows: TGTGCCAGCAGCCAGGGGGTAGTCACTGAAGCTTTCTTT. It translates to CASSQGVVTEAFF.

The chain has TRBV7-9 and TRBJ2-6; D may be TRBD1 or TRBD2 (5 bases each). CDR1 and CDR2 from the germline V gene are SEHNR and FQNEAQ (reference sequence). Trimming removed 5 bases from V and 0 bases from J, with 11 bases in between. This CDR3 region has 16 residues. The CDR3 DNA sequence: TGTGCCAGCAGCCGGGGCTTAAGCTCTGGGGCCAACGTCCTGACTTTC. Translating gives CASSRGLSSGANVLTF. Full variable domain (remainder filled in from reference TRBV7-9 and TRBJ2-6): DTGVSQNPRHKITKRGQNVTFRCDPISEHNRLYWYRQTLGQGPEFLTYFQNEAQLEKSRLLSDRFSAERPKGSFSTLEIQRTEQGDSAMYLCASSRGLSSGANVLTFGAGSRLTVL.

The V call is TRBV5-6, the J call TRBJ2-1; 14 nucleotides match TRBD2. CDR1 is SGHDT and CDR2 is YYEEEE in the germline V gene. V lost 0 bases and J lost 7; bases outside the gene matches: 9. CDR3 size: 18 residues. As DNA, the CDR3 is TGTGCCAGCAGCTTGGACACCGGGACTAGCGGGAGCTCGAATGAGCAGTTCTTC. This sequence encodes CASSLDTGTSGSSNEQFF.

This chain links TRBV7-8 with TRBJ2-1, with a possible D match to TRBD2 (5 bases). From germline, CDR1 is SGHVS and CDR2 FQNEAQ. There are 15 residues in the CDR3. Trimming took off 5 bases at V and 0 bases at J, with 11 bases between the two ends. CDR3 nucleotides: TGTGCCAGCAGCCACCCGGGGAGCTCCTACAATGAGCAGTTCTTC. Translation gives CASSHPGSSYNEQFF.

The chain combines TRBV10-2 with TRBJ1-5; D gene unclear. Per the germline V gene, CDR1 is WSHSY and CDR2 is SAAADI. The CDR3 is 16 residues long. V was clipped by 2 bases and J by 0 bases, with 11 bases between them. CDR3 amino acids: CASSEVSRYSNQPQHF. CDR3 nucleotide sequence: TGCGCCAGCAGTGAGGTTTCGAGGTATAGCAATCAGCCCCAGCATTTT.

This clone appeared a few times. The V and J genes are TRBV19 and TRBJ1-5; TRBD1 might be the D (6 bases). CDR3 length equals 14 residues. The germline V and J ends were trimmed by 6 bases and 5 bases, with 14 bases remaining between them. Germline V CDR1 and CDR2: LNHDA, SQIVND (reference sequence). The CDR3 DNA reads as TGTGCCAGTAGGTTGACAGGTCAATATCAGCCCCAGCATTTT. Encoded protein: CASRLTGQYQPQHF. The full variable domain, with the rest looked up from reference TRBV19 and TRBJ1-5, is DGGITQSPKYLFRKEGQNVTLSCEQNLNHDAMYWYRQDPGQGLRLIYYSQIVNDFQKGDIAEGYSVSREKKESFPLTVTSAQKNPTAFYLCASRLTGQYQPQHFGDGTRLSIL.

The CDR3 region has the DNA TGTGCCAGCAGCTTAGGAAGGGACACCCGCTCTGGGGCCAACGTCCTGACTTTC. It codes for CASSLGRDTRSGANVLTF. This rearrangement joins TRBV7-2 to TRBJ2-6; possible D gene TRBD1, 6 bases. V lost 1 base and J 0 bases, leaving 13 bases between the germline ends. The CDR3 loop spans 18 amino acids. Germline V gene data show CDR1 as SGHTA and CDR2 as FQGNSA. Together with reference TRBV7-2 and TRBJ2-6, the CDR3 gives the full variable domain: GAGVSQSPSNKVTEKGKDVELRCDPISGHTALYWYRQSLGQGLEFLIYFQGNSAPDKSGLPSDRFSAERTGGSVSTLTIQRTQQEDSAVYLCASSLGRDTRSGANVLTFGAGSRLTVL.

The chain uses TRBV4-2 and TRBJ2-3; D gene ambiguous. This CDR3 is 12 amino acids long. The germline gives CDR1 LGHNA, CDR2 YNFKEQ. Deletions cut 7 bases from V and 4 bases from J, with 9 bases between. CDR3 sequence reads: CASIPDPDTQYF. The DNA of the CDR3 is TGTGCCAGCATCCCGGACCCAGATACGCAGTATTTT.

This rearrangement joins TRBV30 to TRBJ1-1; 9 bases map to TRBD1. This CDR3 spans 13 amino acids. Germline assignment: CDR1 GTSNPN and CDR2 SVGIG (reference sequence). With V trimmed by 4 bases and J by 4 bases, 4 bases remained unmatched. In DNA, the CDR3 is TGTGCCTGGATATCGGACAGGGGCACTGAAGCTTTCTTT. It codes for CAWISDRGTEAFF.

This chain uses TRBV2 with TRBJ2-1; 11 positions match TRBD1. Looked up from germline, CDR1 is SNHLY and CDR2 is FYNNEI. This CDR3 spans 15 amino acids. V was clipped by 5 bases and J by 4 bases; unmatched bases: 4. The CDR3 reads CASSPGQGVYNEQFF. CDR3 bases: TGTGCCAGCAGTCCGGGACAGGGGGTATACAATGAGCAGTTCTTC.

The CDR3 reads CASSEALAGAGYNEQFF. The CDR3 DNA reads TGTGCCAGCAGTGAAGCATTAGCGGGAGCGGGTTACAATGAGCAGTTCTTC. V gene TRBV2 combines with J gene TRBJ2-1, with 9 bases matching TRBD2. There are 17 residues in the CDR3. V lost 0 bases and J lost 4; bases outside the gene matches: 7. The germline gives CDR1 SNHLY, CDR2 FYNNEI.

V usage is TRBV5-4 and J usage is TRBJ1-2; 9 bases align to TRBD1. V lost 4 bases and J lost 5; bases outside the gene matches: 6. The CDR3 totals 14 residues. Looked up from germline, CDR1 is SGHNT and CDR2 is YYREEE (reference sequence). CDR3 sequence (DNA): TGTGCCAGCAGCCCTGGACAGGGGACATATGGCTACACCTTC. Amino acid sequence: CASSPGQGTYGYTF.